This T cell receptor beta chain was observed in a study of cytomegalovirus exposure and HLA in healthy donors. The PCR ran on 60 Vbeta and 13 Jbeta primers. The assay was immunoSEQ multiplex PCR, and TCRdb's table has in-frame clones only and misses some. This table holds 120,000 to 150,000 clones, approximately 80% found once. V was shortened by 3 bases and J by 1 base, with 9 bases between the two germline ends. CDR3 length: 14 residues. CDR1 is SGHVS and CDR2 is FQNEAQ in the germline V gene. The chain combines TRBV7-8 with TRBJ1-1, with D tentatively TRBD1 (5 bases). The sequenced sample was PBMCs. This TCR was sampled from a male donor in good health and CMV-seronegative. CDR3 bases: TGTGCCAGCAGCTTTTCCAGGGAGAACACTGAAGCTTTCTTT. This gives the protein CASSFSRENTEAFF.